Listed here is a single T cell receptor (beta chain). Authors' processing steps: Amplification of reference gene primers was used by the study to estimate nucleated cell counts. The repertoire was sequenced with immunoSEQ multiplex PCR; TCRdb's copy has only in-frame clones and lacks some. V and J calls and clone size are copied from that table; D and trimming were computed from the DNA. Here the sample spans about 190,000 clones, 80% to 95% being singletons. This specimen comes from a study of blood T cell repertoires in COVID-19. Background on the study: Acute-phase and convalescent COVID-19 samples originated in the United States, Italy and Spain.

Germline-derived CDR1 and CDR2 are MNHEY and SMNVEV (reference sequence). Trimming cost V 4 bases and J 1 base; bases outside gene matches: 3. This CDR3 is 15 amino acids long. The sample was peripheral blood. This receptor was identified in a man aged 45 to 65 with acute or convalescent COVID-19. The V and J genes are TRBV27 and TRBJ2-1; 8 nucleotides agree with TRBD1. The DNA for the CDR3 is TGTGCCAGCAGTTCGGGGACAGGATCCTACAATGAGCAGTTCTTC. Protein sequence: CASSSGTGSYNEQFF.